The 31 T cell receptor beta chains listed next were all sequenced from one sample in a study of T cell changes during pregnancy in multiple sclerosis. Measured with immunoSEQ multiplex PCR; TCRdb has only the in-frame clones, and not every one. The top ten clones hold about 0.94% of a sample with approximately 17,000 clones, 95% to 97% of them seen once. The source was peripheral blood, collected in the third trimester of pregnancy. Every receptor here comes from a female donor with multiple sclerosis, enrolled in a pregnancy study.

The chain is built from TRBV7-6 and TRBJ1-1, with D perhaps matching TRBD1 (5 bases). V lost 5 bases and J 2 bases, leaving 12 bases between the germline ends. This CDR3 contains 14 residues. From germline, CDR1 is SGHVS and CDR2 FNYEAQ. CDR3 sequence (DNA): TGTGCCAGCAGCCTAAGAACAGGAAACACTGAAGCTTTCTTT. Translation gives CASSLRTGNTEAFF.

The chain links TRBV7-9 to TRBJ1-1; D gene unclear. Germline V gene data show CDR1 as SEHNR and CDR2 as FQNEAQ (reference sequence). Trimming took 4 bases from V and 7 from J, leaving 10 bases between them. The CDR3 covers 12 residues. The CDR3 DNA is TGTGCCAGCAGCTCTGTACTAGGTGAAGCTTTCTTT. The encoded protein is CASSSVLGEAFF.

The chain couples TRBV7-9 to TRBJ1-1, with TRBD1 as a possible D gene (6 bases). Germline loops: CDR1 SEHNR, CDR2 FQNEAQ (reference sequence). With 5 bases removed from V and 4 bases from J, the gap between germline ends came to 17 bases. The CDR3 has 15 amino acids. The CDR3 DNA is TGTGCCAGCAGCCGGGCGATGACAGGCTCCACTGAAGCTTTCTTT. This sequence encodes CASSRAMTGSTEAFF.

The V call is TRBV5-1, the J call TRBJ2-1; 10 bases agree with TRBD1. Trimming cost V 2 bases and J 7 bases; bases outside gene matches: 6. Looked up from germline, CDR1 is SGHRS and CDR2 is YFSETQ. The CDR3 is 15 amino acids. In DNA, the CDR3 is TGCGCCAGCAGCTTACCGGGACAGGGGTTGAATGAGCAGTTCTTC. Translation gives CASSLPGQGLNEQFF.

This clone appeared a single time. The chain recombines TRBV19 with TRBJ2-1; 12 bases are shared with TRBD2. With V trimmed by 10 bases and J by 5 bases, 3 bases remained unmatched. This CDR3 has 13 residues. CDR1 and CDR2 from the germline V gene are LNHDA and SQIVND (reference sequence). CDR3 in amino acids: CATRLAGDNEQFF. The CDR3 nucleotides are TGTGCCACCCGACTAGCGGGGGACAATGAGCAGTTCTTC.

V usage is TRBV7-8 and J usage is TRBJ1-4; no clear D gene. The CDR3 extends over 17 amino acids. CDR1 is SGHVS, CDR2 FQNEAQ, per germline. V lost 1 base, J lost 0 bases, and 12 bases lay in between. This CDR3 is CASSLGWATTTNEKLFF. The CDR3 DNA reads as TGTGCCAGCAGCTTAGGGTGGGCAACCACAACTAATGAAAAACTGTTTTTT. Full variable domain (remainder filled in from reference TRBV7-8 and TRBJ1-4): GAGVSQSPRYKVAKRGQDVALRCDPISGHVSLFWYQQALGQGPEFLTYFQNEAQLDKSGLPSDRFFAERPEGSVSTLKIQRTQQEDSAVYLCASSLGWATTTNEKLFFGSGTQLSVL.

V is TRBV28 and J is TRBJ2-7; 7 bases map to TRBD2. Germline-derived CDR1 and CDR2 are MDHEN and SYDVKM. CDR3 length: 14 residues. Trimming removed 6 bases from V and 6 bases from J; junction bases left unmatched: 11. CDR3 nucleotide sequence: TGTGCCAGCAGCCAGGGAGGGGCAGAGGGCGAGCAGTACTTC. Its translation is CASSQGGAEGEQYF.

In DNA form, the CDR3 reads TGCAGCGTTGAATGGGGGGTTTGGAGGAACACTGAAGCTTTCTTT. Translation gives CSVEWGVWRNTEAFF. The V gene is TRBV29-1, the J gene TRBJ1-1; the D gene is possibly TRBD1 (5 bases). The CDR3 totals 15 residues. CDR1 is SQVTM, CDR2 ANQGSEA, per germline. V lost 2 bases, J lost 1 base, and 14 bases lay in between.

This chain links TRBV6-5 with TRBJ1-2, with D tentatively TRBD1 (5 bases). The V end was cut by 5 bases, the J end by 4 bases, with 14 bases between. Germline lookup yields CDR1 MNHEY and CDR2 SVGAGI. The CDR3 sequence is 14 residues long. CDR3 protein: CASSAQGGSYGYTF. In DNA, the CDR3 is TGTGCCAGCAGTGCCCAGGGTGGCAGCTATGGCTACACCTTC.

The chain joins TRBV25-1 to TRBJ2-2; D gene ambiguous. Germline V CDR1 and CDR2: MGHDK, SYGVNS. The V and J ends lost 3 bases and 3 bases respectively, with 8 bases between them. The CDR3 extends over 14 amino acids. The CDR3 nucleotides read TGTGCCAGCAGTGAGTGGGCCTACACCGGGGAGCTGTTTTTT. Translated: CASSEWAYTGELFF.

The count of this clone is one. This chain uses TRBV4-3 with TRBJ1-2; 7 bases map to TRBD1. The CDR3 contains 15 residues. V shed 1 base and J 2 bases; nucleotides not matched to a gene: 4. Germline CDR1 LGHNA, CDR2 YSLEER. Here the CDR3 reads CASSQADRANYGYTF. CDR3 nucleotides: TGCGCCAGCAGCCAAGCTGACAGGGCAAACTATGGCTACACCTTC.

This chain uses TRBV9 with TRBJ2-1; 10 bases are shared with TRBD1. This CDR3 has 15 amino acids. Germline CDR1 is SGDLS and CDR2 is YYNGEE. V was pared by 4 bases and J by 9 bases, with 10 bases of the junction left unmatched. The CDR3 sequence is CASSPWGQGISEQFF. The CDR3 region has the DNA TGTGCCAGCAGCCCTTGGGGACAGGGGATAAGTGAGCAGTTCTTC. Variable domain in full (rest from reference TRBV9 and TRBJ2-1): DSGVTQTPKHLITATGQRVTLRCSPRSGDLSVYWYQQSLDQGLQFLIQYYNGEERAKGNILERFSAQQFPDLHSELNLSSLELGDSALYFCASSPWGQGISEQFFGPGTRLTVL.

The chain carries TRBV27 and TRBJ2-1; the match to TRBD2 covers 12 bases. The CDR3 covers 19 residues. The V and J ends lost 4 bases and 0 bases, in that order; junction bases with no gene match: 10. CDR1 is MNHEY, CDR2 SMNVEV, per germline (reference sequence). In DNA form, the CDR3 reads TGTGCCAGCAGTTGGCTAGGGCTAGCGGGAGGGAGCTCCTACAATGAGCAGTTCTTC. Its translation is CASSWLGLAGGSSYNEQFF.

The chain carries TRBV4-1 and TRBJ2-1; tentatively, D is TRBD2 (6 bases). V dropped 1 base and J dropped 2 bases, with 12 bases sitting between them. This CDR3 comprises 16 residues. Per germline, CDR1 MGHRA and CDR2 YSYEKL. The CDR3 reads CASSQVSGGAYNEQFF. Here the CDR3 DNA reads TGCGCCAGCAGCCAAGTCTCCGGGGGAGCCTACAATGAGCAGTTCTTC.

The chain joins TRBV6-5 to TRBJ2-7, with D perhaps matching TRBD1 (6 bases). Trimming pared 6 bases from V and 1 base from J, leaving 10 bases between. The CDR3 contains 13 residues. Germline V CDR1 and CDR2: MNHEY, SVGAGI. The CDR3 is CASRPGQSYEQYF. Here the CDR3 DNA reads TGTGCCAGCAGGCCGGGACAATCCTACGAGCAGTACTTC.

DNA for the CDR3: TGTGCCAGCAGCCCACCCAGGGGCACGATCTCTGGGGCCAACGTCCTGACTTTC. As protein: CASSPPRGTISGANVLTF. This chain joins TRBV7-9 and TRBJ2-6, with D possibly TRBD1 on 6 matching bases. Looked up from germline, CDR1 is SEHNR and CDR2 is FQNEAQ (reference sequence). The V end was cut by 5 bases, the J end by 0 bases, with 17 bases between. The CDR3 contains 18 residues. The full variable domain, its missing parts supplied by reference TRBV7-9 and TRBJ2-6, is DTGVSQNPRHKITKRGQNVTFRCDPISEHNRLYWYRQTLGQGPEFLTYFQNEAQLEKSRLLSDRFSAERPKGSFSTLEIQRTEQGDSAMYLCASSPPRGTISGANVLTFGAGSRLTVL.

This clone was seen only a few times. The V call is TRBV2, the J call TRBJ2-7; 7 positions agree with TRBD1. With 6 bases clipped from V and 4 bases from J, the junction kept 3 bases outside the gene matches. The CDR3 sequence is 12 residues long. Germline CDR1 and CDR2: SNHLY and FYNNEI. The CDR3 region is CASSVGQYEQYF. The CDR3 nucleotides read TGTGCCAGCAGCGTGGGACAGTACGAGCAGTACTTC.

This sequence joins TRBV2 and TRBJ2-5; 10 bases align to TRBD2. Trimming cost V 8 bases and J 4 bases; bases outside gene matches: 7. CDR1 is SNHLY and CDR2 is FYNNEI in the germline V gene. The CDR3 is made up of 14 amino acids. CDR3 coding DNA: TGTGCCAGCGGGACTAGCGCGTCCCTAGAGACCCAGTACTTC. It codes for CASGTSASLETQYF.

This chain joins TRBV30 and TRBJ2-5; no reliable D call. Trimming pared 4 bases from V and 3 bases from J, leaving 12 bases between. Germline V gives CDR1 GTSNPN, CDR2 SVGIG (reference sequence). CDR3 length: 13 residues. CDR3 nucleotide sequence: TGTGCCTGGAAGCTCTTTAGAGAAGAGACCCAGTACTTC. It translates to CAWKLFREETQYF.

CDR3 DNA sequence: TGTGCCAGCAGTTTACCAGTTAATTCACCCCTCCACTTT. It encodes CASSLPVNSPLHF. V usage is TRBV28 and J usage is TRBJ1-6; no definite D call. The CDR3 contains 13 residues. Looked up from germline, CDR1 is MDHEN and CDR2 is SYDVKM. V lost 2 bases to trimming and J lost 6 bases, with 5 bases between them.

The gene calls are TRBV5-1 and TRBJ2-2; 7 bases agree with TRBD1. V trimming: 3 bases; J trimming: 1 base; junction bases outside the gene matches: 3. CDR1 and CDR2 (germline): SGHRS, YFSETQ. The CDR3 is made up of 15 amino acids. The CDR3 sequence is CASSSRTGNTGELFF. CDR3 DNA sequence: TGCGCCAGCAGCTCACGGACAGGGAACACCGGGGAGCTGTTTTTT.

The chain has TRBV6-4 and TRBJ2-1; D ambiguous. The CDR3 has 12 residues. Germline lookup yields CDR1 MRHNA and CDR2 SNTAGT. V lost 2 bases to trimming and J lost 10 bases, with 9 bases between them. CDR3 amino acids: CASSDPNEEQFF. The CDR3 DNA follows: TGTGCCAGCAGTGACCCCAATGAGGAGCAGTTCTTC.

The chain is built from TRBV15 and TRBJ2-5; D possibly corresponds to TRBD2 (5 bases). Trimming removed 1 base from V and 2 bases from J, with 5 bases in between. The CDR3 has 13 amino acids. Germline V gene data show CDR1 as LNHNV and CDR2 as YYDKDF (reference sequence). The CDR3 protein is CATSRGTQETQYF. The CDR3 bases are TGTGCCACCAGCAGAGGGACTCAAGAGACCCAGTACTTC.

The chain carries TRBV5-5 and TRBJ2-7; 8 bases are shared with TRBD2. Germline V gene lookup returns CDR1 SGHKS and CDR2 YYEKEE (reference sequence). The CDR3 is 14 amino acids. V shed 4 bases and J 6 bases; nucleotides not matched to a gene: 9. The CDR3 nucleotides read TGTGCCAGCAGCCTCGGGGCGGGAGGCGGCGAGCAGTACTTC. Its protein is CASSLGAGGGEQYF.

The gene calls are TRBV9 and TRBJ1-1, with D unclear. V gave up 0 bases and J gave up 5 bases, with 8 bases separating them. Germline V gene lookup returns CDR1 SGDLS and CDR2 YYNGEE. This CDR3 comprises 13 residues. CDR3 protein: CASSVGLRTEAFF. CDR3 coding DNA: TGTGCCAGCAGCGTAGGTTTGCGGACTGAAGCTTTCTTT.

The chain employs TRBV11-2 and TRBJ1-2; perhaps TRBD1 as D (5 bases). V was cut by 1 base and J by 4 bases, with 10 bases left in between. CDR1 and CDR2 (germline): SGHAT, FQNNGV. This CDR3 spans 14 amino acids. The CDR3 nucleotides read TGTGCCAGCAGCTTAGGTCAGGGTACCTATGGCTACACCTTC. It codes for CASSLGQGTYGYTF.

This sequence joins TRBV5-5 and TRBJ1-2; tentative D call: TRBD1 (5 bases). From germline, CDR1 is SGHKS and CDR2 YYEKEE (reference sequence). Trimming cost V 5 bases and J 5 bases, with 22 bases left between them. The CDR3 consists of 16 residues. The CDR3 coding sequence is TGTGCCAGCAGTCGGATGTCGGTAGGGGCAGATTATGGCTACACCTTC. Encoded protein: CASSRMSVGADYGYTF.

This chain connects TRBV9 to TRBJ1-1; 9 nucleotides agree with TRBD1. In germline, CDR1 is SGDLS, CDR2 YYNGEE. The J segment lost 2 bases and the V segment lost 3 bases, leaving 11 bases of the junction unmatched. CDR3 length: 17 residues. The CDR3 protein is CASSARPGTGTNTEAFF. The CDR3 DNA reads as TGTGCCAGCAGCGCCCGTCCCGGGACAGGGACAAACACTGAAGCTTTCTTT.

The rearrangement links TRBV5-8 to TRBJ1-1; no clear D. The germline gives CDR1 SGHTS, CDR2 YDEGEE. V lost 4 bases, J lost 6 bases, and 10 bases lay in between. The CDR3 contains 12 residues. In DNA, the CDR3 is TGTGCCAGCAGCAGAATCGGGTCTGAAGCTTTCTTT. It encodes CASSRIGSEAFF.

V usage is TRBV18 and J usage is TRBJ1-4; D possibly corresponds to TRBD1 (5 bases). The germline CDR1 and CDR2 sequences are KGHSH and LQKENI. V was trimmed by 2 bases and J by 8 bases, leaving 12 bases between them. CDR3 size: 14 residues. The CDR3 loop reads CASSPGGVDEKLFF. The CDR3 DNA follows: TGTGCCAGCTCACCAGGAGGGGTAGACGAAAAACTGTTTTTT.

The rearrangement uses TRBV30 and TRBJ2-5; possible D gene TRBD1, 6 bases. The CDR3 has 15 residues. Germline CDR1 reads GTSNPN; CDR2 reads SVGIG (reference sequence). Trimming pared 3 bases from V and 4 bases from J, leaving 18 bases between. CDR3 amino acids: CAWSPGTIPGETQYF. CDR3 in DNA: TGTGCCTGGAGCCCCGGGACAATACCGGGAGAGACCCAGTACTTC.